This T cell receptor beta chain was sequenced in a study of cytomegalovirus exposure and HLA in healthy donors. Study-wide context: Researchers previously reported finding about 110 million unique TCR beta sequences from about 179 million T cells. Study-wide results and caveats: Per published accounts, TCR beta sequences correctly predicted the HLA-A and HLA-B alleles of most subjects.

Details on this clone: Its target is not known.

CDR3 length equals 14 residues. Trimming removed 8 bases at V and 0 bases at J, with 11 bases between. The V gene's germline CDR1 is LNHDA and CDR2 SQIVND (reference sequence). PCR involved 60 Vbeta and 13 Jbeta primers. Profiled with immunoSEQ multiplex PCR; TCRdb holds only in-frame clones, not every one. The data hold about 110,000 clones, with 73% observed a single time. Sequenced sample: PBMCs. The chain combines TRBV19 with TRBJ1-5; D remains unclear. This clonotype originated in a man aged 35 to 55 in good health and CMV-seronegative. The CDR3 is CASCFRYSNQPQHF. The CDR3 DNA follows: TGTGCCAGTTGTTTCAGATATAGCAATCAGCCCCAGCATTTT.